The following is a T cell receptor (beta chain) sequence with its context. The data were taken from a study of blood T cell repertoires in COVID-19. Study-wide context: Samples taken during acute and convalescent COVID-19 were collected in the United States, Italy and Spain. The analysed material was cDNA or gDNA that came from T cells, B-cell-depleted T cells, or PBMCs.

The CDR3 has 14 residues. V was shortened by 0 bases and J by 10 bases, with 11 bases between the two germline ends. In germline, CDR1 is SGDLS, CDR2 YYNGEE. Authors' processing steps: Reference gene primer amplification yielded estimated nucleated cell counts. The table came from immunoSEQ multiplex PCR; TCRdb's copy has only in-frame clones and leaves some out. V and J calls and clone size come straight from that table; D and trimming were deduced from the DNA. This sample has roughly 200,000 clones, with around nine tenths found just once. The clonotype was recovered from a man in his forties or fifties with active or convalescent COVID-19. V usage is TRBV9 and J usage is TRBJ1-6; TRBD1 might be the D (6 bases). Sequencing was done on a sample of peripheral blood. The CDR3 sequence is CASSVDTGRSPLHF. The CDR3 nucleotides are TGTGCCAGCAGCGTAGACACAGGGCGGTCACCCCTCCACTTT.